This T cell receptor beta chain is drawn from a study of shared clonotypes between healthy human individuals. Points from the study as a whole: Generation probabilities of non-shared clonotypes were lower (relative to those shared by all four donors).

Cells designated naive CD8 were CD45RO-negative and were positively selected for CCR7, with terminally differentiated effector memory CD45RA+ cells excluded. Donors, healthy HIV-negative adults, lacked recent acute infections or vaccinations. Profiled with immunoSEQ multiplex PCR; TCRdb holds only in-frame clones, not every one. The sample consists of millions of clones, about 94% of them appearing once. This CDR3 has 14 amino acids. CDR1 and CDR2 from the germline V gene are MGHDK and SYGVNS. With 6 bases removed from V and 1 base from J, the gap between germline ends came to 10 bases. This clone came up once. Its antigen is still unknown.

V is TRBV25-1 and J is TRBJ1-5; a weak D match, TRBD1 (5 bases). Sequenced sample: naive CD8+ T cells sorted from blood. This sequence originates from a man in his late teens or twenties in good health. CDR3 nucleotides: TGTGCCAGCAGAGGGACGGGGAGCAATCAGCCCCAGCATTTT. Translating gives CASRGTGSNQPQHF.